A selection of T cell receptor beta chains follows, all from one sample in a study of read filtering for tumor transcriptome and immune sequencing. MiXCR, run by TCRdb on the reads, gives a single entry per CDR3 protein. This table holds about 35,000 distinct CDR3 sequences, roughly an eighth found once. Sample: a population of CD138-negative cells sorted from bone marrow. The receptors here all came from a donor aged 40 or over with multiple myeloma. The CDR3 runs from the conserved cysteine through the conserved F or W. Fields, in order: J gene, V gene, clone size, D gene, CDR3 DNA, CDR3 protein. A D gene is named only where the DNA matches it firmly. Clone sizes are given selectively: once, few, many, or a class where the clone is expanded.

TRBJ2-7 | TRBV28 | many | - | TGTGCCAGCAGTTTATCAAGACAGCTCCCTCGGGAGCAGTACTTC | CASSLSRQLPREQYF
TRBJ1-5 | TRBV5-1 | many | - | TGCGCCAGCAGCCCGGAGGGGGGGAGCAATCAGCCCCAGCATTTT | CASSPEGGSNQPQHF
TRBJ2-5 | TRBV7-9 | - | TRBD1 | TGTGCCAGCAGCCTGCCGTGGGACAGGGGGCAGGAGACCCAGTACTTC | CASSLPWDRGQETQYF
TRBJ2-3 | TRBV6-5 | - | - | TGTGCCAGCAAACGCGACGGAAGCACAGATACGCAGTATTTT | CASKRDGSTDTQYF
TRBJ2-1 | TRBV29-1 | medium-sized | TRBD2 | TGCAGCGTGTCACGCGGGGGGTACAATGAGCAGTTCTTC | CSVSRGGYNEQFF
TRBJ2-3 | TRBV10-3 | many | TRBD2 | TGTGCCATCAGTGAGTCGAGGCTAGCGGGGGCAGATACGCAGTATTTT | CAISESRLAGADTQYF
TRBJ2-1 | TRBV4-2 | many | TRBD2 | TGTGCCAGCAGCCAGGCCCGGACTAGCGGAAACAATGAGCAGTTCTTC | CASSQARTSGNNEQFF
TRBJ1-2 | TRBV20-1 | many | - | TGCAGTGCTATAGGCTCCTATGGCTACACCTTC | CSAIGSYGYTF
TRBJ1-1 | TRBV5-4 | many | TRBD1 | TGTGCCAGCAGCTTGGGACAGGGGGTTGGTGAAGCTTTCTTT | CASSLGQGVGEAFF
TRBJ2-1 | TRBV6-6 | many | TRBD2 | TGTGCCAGCAGTTACTCCCTAGCGGGGGACTTATACAATGAGCAGTTCTTC | CASSYSLAGDLYNEQFF
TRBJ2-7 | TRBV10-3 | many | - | TGTGCCATCAGGGACAGCTACGAGCAGTACTTC | CAIRDSYEQYF
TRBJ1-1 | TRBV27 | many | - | TGTGCCAGCAGTTTCAACAGGATCATGAACACTGAAGCTTTCTTT | CASSFNRIMNTEAFF
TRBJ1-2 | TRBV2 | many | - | TGTGCCAGCGGACAGAAGAACTATGGCTACACCTTC | CASGQKNYGYTF
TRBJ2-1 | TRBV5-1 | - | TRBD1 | TGCGCCAGCAGCTTGGGACAGGGGGGTTACGATGAGCAGTTCTTC | CASSLGQGGYDEQFF
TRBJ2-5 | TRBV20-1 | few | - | TGCAGTGCTAGAGTGTCCGGGACCGAGACCCAGTACTTC | CSARVSGTETQYF
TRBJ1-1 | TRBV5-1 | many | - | TGCGCCAGCAGCCTAGAGGGGGACTTTCCGAACACTGAAGCTTTCTTT | CASSLEGDFPNTEAFF
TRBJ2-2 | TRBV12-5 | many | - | TGTGCTAGTGGTTTGGTACGGTTTAGGGGGGCCGGTTGGAGCGGGGAGCTGTTTTTT | CASGLVRFRGAGWSGELFF
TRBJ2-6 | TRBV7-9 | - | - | TGTGCCAGCAGCCCTGGTCGACATGGGGCGTATGGGGCCAACGTCCTGACTTTC | CASSPGRHGAYGANVLTF
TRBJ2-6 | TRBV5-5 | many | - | TGTGCCAGCAGCAAGGGGGCTGGGGCCAACGTCCTGACTTTC | CASSKGAGANVLTF
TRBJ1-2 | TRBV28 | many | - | TGTGCCAGCAGTTTAGGCTCTAACTATGGCTACACCTTC | CASSLGSNYGYTF
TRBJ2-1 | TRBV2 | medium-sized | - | TGTGCCAGCCACGAGAGCTCCTACAATGAGCAGTTCTTC | CASHESSYNEQFF
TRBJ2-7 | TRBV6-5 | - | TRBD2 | TGTGCCAGCAGCCCTGGACTAGCGGGAGTCGCGAGGGAGCAGTACTTC | CASSPGLAGVAREQYF
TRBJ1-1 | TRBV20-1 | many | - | TGCAGTGCGAGATGGAGCCGGAACACTGAAGCTTTCTTT | CSARWSRNTEAFF
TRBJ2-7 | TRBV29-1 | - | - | TGCAGCGTCGTGAGGTTTCGTGGGCGGGGCTACGGGCAGTACTTC | CSVVRFRGRGYGQYF
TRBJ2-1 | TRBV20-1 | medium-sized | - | TGCAGTGCTAGAGATGCGCGGGGGCACTACAATGAGCAGTTCTTC | CSARDARGHYNEQFF
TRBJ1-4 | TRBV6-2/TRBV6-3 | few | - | TGTGCCAGCAGTCCGGGGAATGAAAAACTGTTTTTT | CASSPGNEKLFF
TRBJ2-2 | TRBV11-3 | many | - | TGTGCCAGCAGCGCTACTCGGACGGGACTTAAGCTGTTTTTT | CASSATRTGLKLFF